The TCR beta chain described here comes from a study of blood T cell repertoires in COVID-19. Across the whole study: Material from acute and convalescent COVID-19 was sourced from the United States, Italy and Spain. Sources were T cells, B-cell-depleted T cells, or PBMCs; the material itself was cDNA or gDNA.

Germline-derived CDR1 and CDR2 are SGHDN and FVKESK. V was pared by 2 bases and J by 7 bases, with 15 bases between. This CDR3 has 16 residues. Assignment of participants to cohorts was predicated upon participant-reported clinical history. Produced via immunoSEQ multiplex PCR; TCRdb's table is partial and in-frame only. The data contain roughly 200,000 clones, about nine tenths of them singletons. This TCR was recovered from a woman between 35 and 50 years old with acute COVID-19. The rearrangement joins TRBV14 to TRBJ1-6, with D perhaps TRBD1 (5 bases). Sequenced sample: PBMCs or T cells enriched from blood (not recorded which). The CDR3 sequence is CASSQPGRSGNSPLHF. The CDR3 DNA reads TGTGCCAGCAGCCAACCAGGGCGTTCGGGCAATTCACCCCTCCACTTT.